This TCR beta chain came from a study of T cell repertoires in cytomegalovirus infection. Study-wide background: Matching HLA type, along with CMV infection, was indicated by public TCR beta signatures.

One entry per CDR3 protein, called by TCRdb with MiXCR from the reads. The sample holds some 180,000 distinct CDR3 sequences, about 18% seen once. The sample holds many counts of this clonotype. What it binds is unknown. V lost 1 base and J 0 bases, leaving 12 bases between the germline ends. The V gene's germline CDR1 is MGHRA and CDR2 YSYEKL. The CDR3 has 17 residues. Study results and limitations: Public TCR beta family frequency separated CMV-and-HLA carriers, including in an independent cohort.

This chain uses TRBV4-1 with TRBJ2-2; TRBD1 or TRBD2 may be the D gene (6 bases each). The sample consisted of CD8+ T cells from PBMCs. The receptor's source is a human donor in good health (CMV status not recorded). Some clones in this sample may be carry-over from other donors' samples. Here the CDR3 DNA reads TGCGCCAGCAGCCAAGGGTCGGGGGCCCCGAACACCGGGGAGCTGTTTTTT. This encodes CASSQGSGAPNTGELFF.